This TCR beta chain is from a study of identical twins (dated by TCRdb to about 2016). Describing the broader study: The study deep-sequenced TCR alpha and beta repertoires from monozygotic twins, unrelated adults of various ages and cord blood to test whether fetal clonotypes persist. To rule out contamination, the twin experiments were replicated at different times with different library preparation protocols.

This clonotype was detected many times. It has no known antigen specificity. Base-call qualities are not available, and no considerably larger clone is one nucleotide away. The method behind the library was 5' RACE. The sequencer listed for this sample is Illumina HiSeq 2000. Template switching added a universal primer binding site, and the final cDNA carried a unique molecular identifier that allowed TCR cDNA molecules to be counted accurately. Specific primers in the conserved constant-segment region were used to synthesize first-strand cDNA for TCR alpha and beta chains. To control for contamination, each cDNA library was double barcoded with a SMART-Mk sample barcode plus Illumina barcodes. TruSeq adapter sequences, together with Illumina sample barcodes, were added in two successive PCR steps. Sequencing of the TCR alpha and beta cDNA libraries was done on the Illumina HiSeq platform using custom primers. In the original analysis: Unique molecular identifiers were extracted from raw reads with MiGEC, and CDR3 positions were determined with MiXCR. Recombination models were inferred per individual with the repgenHMM and IGoR tools using an EM algorithm. The analysis of shared clonotypes was done with the tcR package in R, with sharing normalized by the product of cloneset sizes. Out-of-frame nonproductive sequences were analyzed to study raw recombination free of thymic and clonal selection effects. TCRdb reprocessing: public reads trimmed at Q25 with fastp, clones called with MiXCR, in-frame beta chains kept. Every distinct CDR3 protein forms one entry, paired with its most common genes and DNA. TCRdb's processing, not the authors' own work, is the source of the V and J calls. The sample data list some 710,000 distinct CDR3 sequences, and roughly 6% of these were observed just once. 1.5% to 2% of the sample goes to the ten largest clones.

Every donor in the study was a healthy Caucasian. The study also sequenced three unrelated non-twin adults: a male aged 18 to 29, a male aged 50 to 60 and a female aged 50 to 60. Miltenyi CD45RO+ enrichment and human naive T-cell isolation kits were used to isolate memory (CD45RO+) and naive T cells from PBMC. The cysteine opens and the phenylalanine closes a CDR3 of 14 amino acids. The only DNA kept is the CDR3, 42 bases in frame from the first base. V is cut by 0 bases and J by 5 bases, and the space between the germline ends is 12 bases. The germline V gene specifies SGHRS as CDR1 and YFSETQ as CDR2. Results and caveats for the whole study, not just this receptor: The excess sharing between twins in beta out-of-frame sequences was weaker because fewer shared sequences reduced the signal-to-noise ratio. Abundant cord blood beta clonotypes had fewer insertions, young adult naive repertoires showed a similar but weaker trend, and memory repertoires showed no such trend. Because the same donors could not be followed over many years, conclusions were based on cross-sectional statistical analysis. Compared with coincidental sharing between unrelated individuals, an excess of low generation-probability sequences was observed among out-of-frame TCR alpha sequences shared between twins. In monozygotic twins, out-of-frame TCR alpha sharing was systematically underestimated by recombination models, although the models agreed with sharing between unrelated individuals. Invariant T cells such as MAIT and iNKT could partly confound zero-insertion analyses, although diverse VJ usage argued against such confounding for most clonotypes.

The source is a man aged 18 to 30 in good health. Rearrangement joined TRBV5-1 to TRBJ2-7, with no reliable assignment of the D segment. The source material was naive T cells sorted from blood. What this sample's cell subset or site label stands for: cells isolated with a human naive T-cell isolation kit. The CDR3 sequence is CASSLVAAADEQYF. The DNA reads as follows: TGCGCCAGCAGCTTGGTAGCCGCCGCGGACGAGCAGTACTTC.